This TCR beta chain was sequenced during a study of beta chain features in type 1 diabetes. TCRB transcripts that were expressed got sequenced, as all of the isolated RNA had been reverse transcribed. Measured with immunoSEQ multiplex PCR; TCRdb has only the in-frame clones, and not every one. The sample lists 900,000 or so clones, about a sixth occurring once. This clone has just a few counts. This CDR3 is also generated by other DNA sequences in the sample. The sequenced sample consisted of naive CD4+ T cells from blood. The TCR sequence derives from a woman aged 18-35 years in good health.

In nucleotides, the CDR3 is TGTGCCAGCAGTATCCGGACAGGGATCGGCTACGAGCAGTACTTC. It translates to CASSIRTGIGYEQYF. The chain employs TRBV27 and TRBJ2-7; 8 positions agree with TRBD1. The CDR3 runs 15 residues. Trimming at V came to 5 bases and at J to 3 bases, leaving 9 bases not matched to a gene. CDR1 and CDR2 (germline): MNHEY, SMNVEV (reference sequence).